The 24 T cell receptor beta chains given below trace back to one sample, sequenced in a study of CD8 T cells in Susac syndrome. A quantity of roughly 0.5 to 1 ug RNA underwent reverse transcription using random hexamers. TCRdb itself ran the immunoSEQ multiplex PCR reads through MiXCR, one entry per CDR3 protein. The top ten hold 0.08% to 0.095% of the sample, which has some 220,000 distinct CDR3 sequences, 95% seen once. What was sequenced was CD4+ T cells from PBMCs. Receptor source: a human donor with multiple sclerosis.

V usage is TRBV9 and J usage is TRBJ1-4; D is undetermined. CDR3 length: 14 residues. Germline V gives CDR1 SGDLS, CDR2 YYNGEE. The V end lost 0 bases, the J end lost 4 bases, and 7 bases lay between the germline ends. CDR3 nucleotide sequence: TGTGCCAGCAGCGTAGGGGAAATTAATGAAAAACTGTTTTTT. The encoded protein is CASSVGEINEKLFF.

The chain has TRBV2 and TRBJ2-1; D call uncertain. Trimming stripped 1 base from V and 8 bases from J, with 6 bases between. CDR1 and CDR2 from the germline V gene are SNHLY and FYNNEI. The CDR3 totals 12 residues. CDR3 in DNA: TGTGCCAGCAGTGAAGGCTGGGATGAGCAGTTCTTC. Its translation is CASSEGWDEQFF.

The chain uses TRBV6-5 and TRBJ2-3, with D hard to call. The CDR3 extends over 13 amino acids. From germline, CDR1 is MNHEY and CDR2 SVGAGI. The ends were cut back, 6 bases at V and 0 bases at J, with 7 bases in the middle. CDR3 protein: CASRIPSTDTQYF. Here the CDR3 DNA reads TGTGCCAGCAGGATACCTAGCACAGATACGCAGTATTTT.

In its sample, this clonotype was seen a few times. DNA of the CDR3: TGTGCCAGCAGTTCTACGTGGGGATCACCCCTCCACTTT. This encodes CASSSTWGSPLHF. This rearrangement joins TRBV7-3 to TRBJ1-6; the D is unclear. CDR1 is SGHTA, CDR2 FQGTGA, per germline. The ends were cut back, 6 bases at V and 10 bases at J, with 13 bases in the middle. The CDR3 runs to 13 residues.

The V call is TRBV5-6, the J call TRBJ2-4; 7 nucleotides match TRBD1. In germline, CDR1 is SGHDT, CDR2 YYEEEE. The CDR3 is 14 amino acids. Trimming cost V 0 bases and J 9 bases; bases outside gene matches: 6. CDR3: CASSLDRTGRIQYF. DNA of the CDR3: TGTGCCAGCAGCTTGGATAGGACAGGACGCATTCAGTACTTC. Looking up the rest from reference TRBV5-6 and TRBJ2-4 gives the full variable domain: DAGVTQSPTHLIKTRGQQVTLRCSPKSGHDTVSWYQQALGQGPQFIFQYYEEEERQRGNFPDRFSGHQFPNYSSELNVNALLLGDSALYLCASSLDRTGRIQYFGAGTRLSVL.

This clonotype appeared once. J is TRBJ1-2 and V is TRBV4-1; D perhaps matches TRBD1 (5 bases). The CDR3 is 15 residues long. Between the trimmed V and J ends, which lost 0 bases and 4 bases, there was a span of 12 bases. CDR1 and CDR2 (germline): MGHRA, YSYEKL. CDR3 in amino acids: CASSQEGGMSYGYTF. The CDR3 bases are TGCGCCAGCAGCCAAGAGGGGGGAATGAGCTATGGCTACACCTTC.

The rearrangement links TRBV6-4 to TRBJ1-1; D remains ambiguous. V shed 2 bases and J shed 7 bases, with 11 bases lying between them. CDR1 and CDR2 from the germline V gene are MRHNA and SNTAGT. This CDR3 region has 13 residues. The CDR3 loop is CASSDHVRGEAFF. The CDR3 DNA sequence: TGTGCCAGCAGTGACCATGTCCGGGGTGAAGCTTTCTTT.

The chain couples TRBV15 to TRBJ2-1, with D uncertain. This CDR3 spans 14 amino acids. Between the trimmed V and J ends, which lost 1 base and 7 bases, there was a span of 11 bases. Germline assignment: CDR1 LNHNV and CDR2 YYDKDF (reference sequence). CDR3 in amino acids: CATSRGGYGNEQFF. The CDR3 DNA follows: TGTGCCACCAGCAGAGGTGGCTATGGGAATGAGCAGTTCTTC.

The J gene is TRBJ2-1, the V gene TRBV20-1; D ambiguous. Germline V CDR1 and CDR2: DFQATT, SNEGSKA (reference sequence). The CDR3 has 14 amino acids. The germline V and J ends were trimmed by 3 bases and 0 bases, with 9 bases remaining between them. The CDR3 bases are TGCAGTGCTAGGGACCGTTACTCCTACAATGAGCAGTTCTTC. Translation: CSARDRYSYNEQFF.

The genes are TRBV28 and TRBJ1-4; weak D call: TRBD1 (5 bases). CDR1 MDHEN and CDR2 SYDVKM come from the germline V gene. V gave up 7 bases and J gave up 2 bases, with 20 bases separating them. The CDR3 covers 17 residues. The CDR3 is CASIAKRGRRTNEKLFF. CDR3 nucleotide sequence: TGTGCCAGCATTGCTAAACGGGGGAGGAGGACTAATGAAAAACTGTTTTTT.

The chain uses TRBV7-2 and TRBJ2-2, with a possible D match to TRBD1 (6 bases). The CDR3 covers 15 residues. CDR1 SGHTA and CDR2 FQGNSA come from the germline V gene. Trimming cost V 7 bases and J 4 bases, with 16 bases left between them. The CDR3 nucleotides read TGTGCCAGCAACCCGTCCTCAGGGGCCACCGGGGAGCTGTTTTTT. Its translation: CASNPSSGATGELFF.

The CDR3 region is CSGGNREGEAFF. Here the CDR3 DNA reads TGCAGCGGGGGGAACAGGGAAGGTGAAGCTTTCTTT. J is TRBJ1-1 and V is TRBV29-1; weak D call: TRBD1 (6 bases). Trimming took off 7 bases at V and 7 bases at J, with 16 bases between the two ends. The CDR3 spans 12 residues. Germline V gives CDR1 SQVTM, CDR2 ANQGSEA.

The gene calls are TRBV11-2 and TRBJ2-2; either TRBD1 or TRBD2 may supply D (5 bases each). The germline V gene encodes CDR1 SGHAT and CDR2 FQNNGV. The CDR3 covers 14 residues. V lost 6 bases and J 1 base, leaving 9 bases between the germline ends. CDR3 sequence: CASSPGRNTGELFF. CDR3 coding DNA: TGTGCCAGCAGTCCAGGGAGGAACACCGGGGAGCTGTTTTTT.

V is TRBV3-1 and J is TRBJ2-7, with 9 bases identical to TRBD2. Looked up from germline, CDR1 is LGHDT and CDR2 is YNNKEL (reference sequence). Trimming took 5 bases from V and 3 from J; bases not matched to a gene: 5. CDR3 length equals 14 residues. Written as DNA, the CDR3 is TGTGCCAGCAGCAAGACTAGCGGCCACTACGAGCAGTACTTC. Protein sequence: CASSKTSGHYEQYF.

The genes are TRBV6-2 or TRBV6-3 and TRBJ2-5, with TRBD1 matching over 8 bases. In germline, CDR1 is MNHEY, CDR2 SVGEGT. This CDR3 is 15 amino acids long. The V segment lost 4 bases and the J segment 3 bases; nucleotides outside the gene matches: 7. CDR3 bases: TGTGCCAGCAGTTCAGGGGGCGCAAGTGAAGAGACCCAGTACTTC. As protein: CASSSGGASEETQYF.

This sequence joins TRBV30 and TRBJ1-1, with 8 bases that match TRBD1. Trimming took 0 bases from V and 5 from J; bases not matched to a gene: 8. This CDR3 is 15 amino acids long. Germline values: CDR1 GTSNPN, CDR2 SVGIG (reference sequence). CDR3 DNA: TGTGCCTGGAGTGTACACAGGGGGTTGGGTACTGAAGCTTTCTTT. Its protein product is CAWSVHRGLGTEAFF.

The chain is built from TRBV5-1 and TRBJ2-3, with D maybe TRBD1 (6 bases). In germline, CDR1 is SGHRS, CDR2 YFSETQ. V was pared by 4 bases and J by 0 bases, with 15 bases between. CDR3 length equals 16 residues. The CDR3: CASSQGGTGSTDTQYF. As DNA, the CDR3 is TGCGCCAGCAGCCAAGGAGGTACAGGGAGCACAGATACGCAGTATTTT.

The CDR3 DNA is TGTGCCTGGAGTGTGTTTGGTCGCAATCAGCCCCAGCATTTT. It codes for CAWSVFGRNQPQHF. The rearrangement joins TRBV30 to TRBJ1-5; D gene unclear. The CDR3 spans 14 residues. The V end was cut by 0 bases, the J end by 2 bases, with 8 bases between. The germline V gene has CDR1 GTSNPN and CDR2 SVGIG (reference sequence).

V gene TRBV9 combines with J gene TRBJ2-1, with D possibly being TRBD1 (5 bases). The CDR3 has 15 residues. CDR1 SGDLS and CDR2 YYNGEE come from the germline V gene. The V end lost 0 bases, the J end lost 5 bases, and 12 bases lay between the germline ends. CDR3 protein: CASSVVDAGNNEQFF. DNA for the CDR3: TGTGCCAGCAGCGTAGTGGATGCAGGGAACAATGAGCAGTTCTTC.

The CDR3 DNA reads TGTGCCAGCAGCCCTGCTTTTGGGTCTGGGGCCAACGTCCTGACTTTC. Residues: CASSPAFGSGANVLTF. The chain joins TRBV28 to TRBJ2-6; no definite D call. The CDR3 has 16 residues. V lost 6 bases and J lost 1, with 13 bases in between. The V gene's germline CDR1 is MDHEN and CDR2 SYDVKM.

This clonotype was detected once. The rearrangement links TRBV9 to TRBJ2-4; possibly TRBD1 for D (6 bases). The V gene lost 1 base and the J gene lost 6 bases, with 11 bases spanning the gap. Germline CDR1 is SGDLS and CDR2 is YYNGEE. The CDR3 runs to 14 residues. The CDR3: CASSVTDRSNIQYF. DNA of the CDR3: TGTGCCAGCAGCGTAACTGACAGGTCAAACATTCAGTACTTC.

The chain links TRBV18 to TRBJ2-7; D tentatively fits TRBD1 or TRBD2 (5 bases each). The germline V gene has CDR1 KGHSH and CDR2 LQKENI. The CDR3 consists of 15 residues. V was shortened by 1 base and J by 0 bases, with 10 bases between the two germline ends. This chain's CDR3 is CASSPRGAYSYEQYF. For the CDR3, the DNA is TGTGCCAGCTCACCACGAGGGGCCTACTCCTACGAGCAGTACTTC.

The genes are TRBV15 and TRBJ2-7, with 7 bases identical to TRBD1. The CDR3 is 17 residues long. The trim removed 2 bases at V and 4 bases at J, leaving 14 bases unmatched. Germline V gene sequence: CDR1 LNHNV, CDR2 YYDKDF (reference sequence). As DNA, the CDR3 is TGTGCCACCAGCAGACCCAAACCCGGGACAGCCAGGTACGAGCAGTACTTC. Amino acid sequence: CATSRPKPGTARYEQYF. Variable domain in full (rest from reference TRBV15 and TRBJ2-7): DAMVIQNPRYQVTQFGKPVTLSCSQTLNHNVMYWYQQKSSQAPKLLFHYYDKDFNNEADTPDNFQSRRPNTSFCFLDIRSPGLGDTAMYLCATSRPKPGTARYEQYFGPGTRLTVT.

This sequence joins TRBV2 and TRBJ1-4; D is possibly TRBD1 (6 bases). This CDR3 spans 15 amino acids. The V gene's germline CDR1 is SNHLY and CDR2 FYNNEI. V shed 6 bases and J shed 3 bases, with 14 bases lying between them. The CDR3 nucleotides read TGTGCCAGCAGCGCCCCAGGGGCAGCTAATGAAAAACTGTTTTTT. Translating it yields CASSAPGAANEKLFF. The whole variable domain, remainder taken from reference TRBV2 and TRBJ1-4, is EPEVTQTPSHQVTQMGQEVILRCVPISNHLYFYWYRQILGQKVEFLVSFYNNEISEKSEIFDDQFSVERPDGSNFTLKIRSTKLEDSAMYFCASSAPGAANEKLFFGSGTQLSVL.